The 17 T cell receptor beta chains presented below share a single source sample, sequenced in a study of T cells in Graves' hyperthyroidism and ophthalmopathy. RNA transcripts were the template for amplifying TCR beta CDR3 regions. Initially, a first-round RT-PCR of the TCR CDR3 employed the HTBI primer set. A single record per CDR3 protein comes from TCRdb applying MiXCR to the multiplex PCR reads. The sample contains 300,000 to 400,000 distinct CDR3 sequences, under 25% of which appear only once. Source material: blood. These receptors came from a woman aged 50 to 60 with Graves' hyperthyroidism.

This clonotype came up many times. The CDR3 nucleotides are TGCAGTGCTAGGCGGGACAGACTAACGAGTGAGCAGTACTTC. Translated: CSARRDRLTSEQYF. The gene calls are TRBV20-1 and TRBJ2-7; TRBD1 is a possible D gene (7 bases). From germline, CDR1 is DFQATT and CDR2 SNEGSKA (reference sequence). Trimming pared 3 bases from V and 7 bases from J, leaving 19 bases between. The CDR3 length is 14 residues.

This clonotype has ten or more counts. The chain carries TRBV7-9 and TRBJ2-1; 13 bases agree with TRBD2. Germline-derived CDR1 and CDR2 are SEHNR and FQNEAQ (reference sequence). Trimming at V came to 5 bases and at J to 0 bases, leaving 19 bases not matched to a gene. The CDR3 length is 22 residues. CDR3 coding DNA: TGTGCCAGCAGCCTTGGGACTAGCGGGACACCACGGGACCCGAGCTCCTACAATGAGCAGTTCTTC. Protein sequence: CASSLGTSGTPRDPSSYNEQFF. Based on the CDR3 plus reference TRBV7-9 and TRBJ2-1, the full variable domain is DTGVSQNPRHKITKRGQNVTFRCDPISEHNRLYWYRQTLGQGPEFLTYFQNEAQLEKSRLLSDRFSAERPKGSFSTLEIQRTEQGDSAMYLCASSLGTSGTPRDPSSYNEQFFGPGTRLTVL.

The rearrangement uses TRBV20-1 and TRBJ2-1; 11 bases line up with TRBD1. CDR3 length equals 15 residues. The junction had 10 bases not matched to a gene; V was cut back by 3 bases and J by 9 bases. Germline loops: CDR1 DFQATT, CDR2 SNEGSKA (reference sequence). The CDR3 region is CSASIGQGAGSEQFF. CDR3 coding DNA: TGCAGTGCTAGTATAGGACAGGGGGCGGGAAGTGAGCAGTTCTTC.

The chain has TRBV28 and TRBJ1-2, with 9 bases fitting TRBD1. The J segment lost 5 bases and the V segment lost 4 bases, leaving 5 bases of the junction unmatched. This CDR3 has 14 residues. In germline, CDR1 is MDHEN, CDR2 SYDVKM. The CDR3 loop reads CASSSSGTGYGYTF. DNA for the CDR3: TGTGCCAGCAGTTCCTCCGGGACAGGGTATGGCTACACCTTC.

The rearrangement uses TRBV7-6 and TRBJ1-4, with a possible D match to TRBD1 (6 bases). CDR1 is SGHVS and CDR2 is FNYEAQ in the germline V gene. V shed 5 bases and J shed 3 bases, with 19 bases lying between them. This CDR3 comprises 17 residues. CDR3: CASSLLGGRGPNEKLFF. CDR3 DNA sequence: TGTGCCAGCAGCCTGCTTGGGGGCCGAGGCCCTAATGAAAAACTGTTTTTT. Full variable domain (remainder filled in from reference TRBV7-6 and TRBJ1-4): GAGVSQSPRYKVTKRGQDVALRCDPISGHVSLYWYRQALGQGPEFLTYFNYEAQQDKSGLPNDRFSAERPEGSISTLTIQRTEQRDSAMYRCASSLLGGRGPNEKLFFGSGTQLSVL.

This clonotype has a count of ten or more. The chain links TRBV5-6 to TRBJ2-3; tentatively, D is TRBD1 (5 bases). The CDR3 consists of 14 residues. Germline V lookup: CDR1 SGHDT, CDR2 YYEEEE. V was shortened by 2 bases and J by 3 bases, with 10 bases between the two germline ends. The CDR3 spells CASSLSGKTDTQYF. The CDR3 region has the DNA TGTGCCAGCAGCTTATCAGGGAAGACAGATACGCAGTATTTT.

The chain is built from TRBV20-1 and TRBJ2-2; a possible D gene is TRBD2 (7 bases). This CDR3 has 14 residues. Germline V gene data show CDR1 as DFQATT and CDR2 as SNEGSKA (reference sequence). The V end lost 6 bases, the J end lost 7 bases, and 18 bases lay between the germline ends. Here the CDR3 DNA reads TGCAGTGCCCGACCCGGAGGGGGGGGCGGGGAGCTGTTTTTT. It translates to CSARPGGGGGELFF.

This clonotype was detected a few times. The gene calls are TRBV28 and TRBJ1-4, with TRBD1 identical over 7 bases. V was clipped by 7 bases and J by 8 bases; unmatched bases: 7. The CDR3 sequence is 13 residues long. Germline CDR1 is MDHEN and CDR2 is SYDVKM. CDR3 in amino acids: CASIKGGREKLFF. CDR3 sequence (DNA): TGTGCCAGCATTAAAGGGGGCAGAGAAAAACTGTTTTTT.

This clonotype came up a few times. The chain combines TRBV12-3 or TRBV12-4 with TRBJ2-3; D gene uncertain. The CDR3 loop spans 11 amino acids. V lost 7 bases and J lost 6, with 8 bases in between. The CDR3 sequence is CASTARDTQYF. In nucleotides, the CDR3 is TGTGCCAGCACCGCTCGGGATACGCAGTATTTT.

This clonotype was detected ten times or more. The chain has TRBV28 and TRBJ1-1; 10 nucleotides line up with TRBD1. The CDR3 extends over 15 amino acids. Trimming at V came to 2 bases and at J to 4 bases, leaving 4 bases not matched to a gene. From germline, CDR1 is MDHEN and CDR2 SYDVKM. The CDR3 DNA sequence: TGTGCCAGCAGTTTACGCAGACAGGGGGCCACTGAAGCTTTCTTT. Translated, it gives CASSLRRQGATEAFF.

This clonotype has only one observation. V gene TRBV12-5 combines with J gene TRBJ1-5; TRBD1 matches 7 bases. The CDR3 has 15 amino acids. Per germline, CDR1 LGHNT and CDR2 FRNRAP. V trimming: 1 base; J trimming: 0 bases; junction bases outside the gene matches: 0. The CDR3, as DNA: TGTGCTAGTGGTTTGGGACAGGGTAGCAATCAGCCCCAGCATTTT. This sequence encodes CASGLGQGSNQPQHF.

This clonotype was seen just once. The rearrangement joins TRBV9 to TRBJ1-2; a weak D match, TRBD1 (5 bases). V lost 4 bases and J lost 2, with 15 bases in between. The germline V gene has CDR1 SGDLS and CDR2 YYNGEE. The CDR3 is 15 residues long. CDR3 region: CASSSYTGENYGYTF. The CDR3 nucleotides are TGTGCCAGCAGCTCCTACACAGGAGAAAACTATGGCTACACCTTC.

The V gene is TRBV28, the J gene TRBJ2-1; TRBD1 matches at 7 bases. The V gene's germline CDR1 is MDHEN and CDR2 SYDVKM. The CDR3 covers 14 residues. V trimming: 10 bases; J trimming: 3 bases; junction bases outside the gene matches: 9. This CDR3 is CAISPGQIYNEQFF. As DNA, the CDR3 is TGTGCCATTTCTCCGGGACAGATCTACAATGAGCAGTTCTTC. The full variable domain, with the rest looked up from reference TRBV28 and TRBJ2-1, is DVKVTQSSRYLVKRTGEKVFLECVQDMDHENMFWYRQDPGLGLRLIYFSYDVKMKEKGDIPEGYSVSREKKERFSLILESASTNQTSMYLCAISPGQIYNEQFFGPGTRLTVL.

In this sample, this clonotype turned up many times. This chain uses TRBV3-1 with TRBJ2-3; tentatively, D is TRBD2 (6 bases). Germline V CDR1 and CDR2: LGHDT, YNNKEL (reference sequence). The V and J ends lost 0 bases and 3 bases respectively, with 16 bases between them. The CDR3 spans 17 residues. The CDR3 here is CASSQDLGAGTTDTQYF. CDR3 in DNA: TGTGCCAGCAGCCAAGATCTGGGAGCGGGTACTACAGATACGCAGTATTTT.

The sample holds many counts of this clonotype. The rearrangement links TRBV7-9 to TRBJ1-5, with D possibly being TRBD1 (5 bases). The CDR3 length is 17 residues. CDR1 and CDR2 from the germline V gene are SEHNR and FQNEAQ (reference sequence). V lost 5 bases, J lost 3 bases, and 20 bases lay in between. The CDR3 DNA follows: TGTGCCAGCAGCAACATTTGGGGCTTGGTCAACAATCAGCCCCAGCATTTT. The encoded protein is CASSNIWGLVNNQPQHF.

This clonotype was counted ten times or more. CDR3 loop: CASSYRQGYEQYF. In DNA form, the CDR3 reads TGCGCCAGCAGCTACCGACAGGGATACGAGCAGTACTTC. This chain uses TRBV5-1 with TRBJ2-7, with 7 positions matching TRBD1. CDR3 size: 13 residues. Trimming cost V 3 bases and J 4 bases; bases outside gene matches: 4. The germline V gene encodes CDR1 SGHRS and CDR2 YFSETQ.

CDR3 protein: CASSYTGANYGYTF. CDR3 coding DNA: TGTGCCAGCAGTTACACAGGAGCTAACTATGGCTACACCTTC. The chain links TRBV6-8 to TRBJ1-2; TRBD1 is a possible D gene (5 bases). The CDR3 runs 14 residues. The germline gives CDR1 MNHGY, CDR2 SAAAGT. Trimming pared 2 bases from V and 0 bases from J, leaving 7 bases between.